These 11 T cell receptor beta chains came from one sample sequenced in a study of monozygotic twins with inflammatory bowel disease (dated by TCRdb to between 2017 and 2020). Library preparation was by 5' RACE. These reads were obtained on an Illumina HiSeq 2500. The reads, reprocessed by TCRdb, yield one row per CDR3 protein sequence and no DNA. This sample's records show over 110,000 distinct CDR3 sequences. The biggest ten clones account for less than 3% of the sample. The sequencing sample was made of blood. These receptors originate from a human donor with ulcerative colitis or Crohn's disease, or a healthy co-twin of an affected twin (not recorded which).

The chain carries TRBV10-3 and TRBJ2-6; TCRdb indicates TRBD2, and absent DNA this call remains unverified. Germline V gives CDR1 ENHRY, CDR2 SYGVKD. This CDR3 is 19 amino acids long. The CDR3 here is CAISESSTSWISGANVLTF.

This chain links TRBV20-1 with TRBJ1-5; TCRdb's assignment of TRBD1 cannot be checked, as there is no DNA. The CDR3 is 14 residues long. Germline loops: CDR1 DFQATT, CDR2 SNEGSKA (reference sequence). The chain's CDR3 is CSAPQGQSNQPQHF.

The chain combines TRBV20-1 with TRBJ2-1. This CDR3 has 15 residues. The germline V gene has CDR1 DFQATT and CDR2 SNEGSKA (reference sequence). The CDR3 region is CSARDRIHSYNEQFF.

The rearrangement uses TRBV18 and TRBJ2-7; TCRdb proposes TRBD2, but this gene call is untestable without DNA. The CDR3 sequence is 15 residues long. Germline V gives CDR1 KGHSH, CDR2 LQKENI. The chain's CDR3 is CASSDTSGGTYEQYF. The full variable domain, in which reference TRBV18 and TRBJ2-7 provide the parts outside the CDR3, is NAGVMQNPRHLVRRRGQEARLRCSPMKGHSHVYWYRQLPEEGLKFMVYLQKENIIDESGMPKERFSAEFPKEGPSILRIQQVVRGDSAAYFCASSDTSGGTYEQYFGPGTRLTVT.

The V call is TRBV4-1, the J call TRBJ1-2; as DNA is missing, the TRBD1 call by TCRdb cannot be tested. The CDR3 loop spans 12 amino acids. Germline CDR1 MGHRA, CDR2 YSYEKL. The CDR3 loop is CASSLPIGGYTF.

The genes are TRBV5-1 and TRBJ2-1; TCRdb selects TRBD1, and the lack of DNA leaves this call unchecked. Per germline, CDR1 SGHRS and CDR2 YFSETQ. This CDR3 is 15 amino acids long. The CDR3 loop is CASSLQTGTYNEQFF. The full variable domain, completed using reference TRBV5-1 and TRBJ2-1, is KAGVTQTPRYLIKTRGQQVTLSCSPISGHRSVSWYQQTPGQGLQFLFEYFSETQRNKGNFPGRFSGRQFSNSRSEMNVSTLELGDSALYLCASSLQTGTYNEQFFGPGTRLTVL.

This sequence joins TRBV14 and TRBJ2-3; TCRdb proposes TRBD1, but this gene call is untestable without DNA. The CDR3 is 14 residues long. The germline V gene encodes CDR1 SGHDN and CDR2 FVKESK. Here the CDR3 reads CASRRGGGTDTQYF.

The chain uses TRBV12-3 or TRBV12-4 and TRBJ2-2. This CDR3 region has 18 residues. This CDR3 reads CASSLAHEGRANTGELFF.

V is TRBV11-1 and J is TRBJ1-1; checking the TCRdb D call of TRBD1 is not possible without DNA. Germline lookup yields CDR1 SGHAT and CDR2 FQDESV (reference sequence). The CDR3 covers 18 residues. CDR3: CASSSRQGLDNMNTEAFF. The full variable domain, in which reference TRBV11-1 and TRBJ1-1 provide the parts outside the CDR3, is EAEVAQSPRYKITEKSQAVAFWCDPISGHATLYWYRQILGQGPELLVQFQDESVVDDSQLPKDRFSAERLKGVDSTLKIQPAELGDSAMYLCASSSRQGLDNMNTEAFFGQGTRLTVV.

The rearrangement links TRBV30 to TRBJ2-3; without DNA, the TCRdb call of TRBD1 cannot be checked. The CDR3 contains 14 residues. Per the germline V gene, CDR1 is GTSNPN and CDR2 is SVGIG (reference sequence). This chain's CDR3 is CAWNLGGRTDTQYF.

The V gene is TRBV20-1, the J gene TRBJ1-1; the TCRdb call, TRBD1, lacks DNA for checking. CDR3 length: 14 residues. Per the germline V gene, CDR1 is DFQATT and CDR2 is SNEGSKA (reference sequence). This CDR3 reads CSARQGGGSWQAFF.